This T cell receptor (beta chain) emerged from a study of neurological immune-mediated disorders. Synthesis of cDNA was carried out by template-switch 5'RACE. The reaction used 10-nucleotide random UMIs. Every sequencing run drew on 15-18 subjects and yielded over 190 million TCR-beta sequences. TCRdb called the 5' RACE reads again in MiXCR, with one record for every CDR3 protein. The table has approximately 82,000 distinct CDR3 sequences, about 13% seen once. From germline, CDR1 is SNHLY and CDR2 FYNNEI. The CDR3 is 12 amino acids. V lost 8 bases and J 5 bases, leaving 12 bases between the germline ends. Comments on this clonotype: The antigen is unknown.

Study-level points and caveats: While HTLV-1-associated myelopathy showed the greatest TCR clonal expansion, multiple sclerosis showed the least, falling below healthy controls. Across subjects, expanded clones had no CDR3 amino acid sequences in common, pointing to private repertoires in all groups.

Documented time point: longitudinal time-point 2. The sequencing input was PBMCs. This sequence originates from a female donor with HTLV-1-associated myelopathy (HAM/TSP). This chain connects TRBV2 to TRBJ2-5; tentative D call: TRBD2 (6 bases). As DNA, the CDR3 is TGTGCCAGCTCCGGGAGCAGGGAGACCCAGTACTTC. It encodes CASSGSRETQYF.